Shown below are 4 T cell receptor beta chains from a single sample sequenced in a study of cytomegalovirus exposure and HLA in healthy donors. Primers included in the PCR were 60 Vbeta and 13 Jbeta primers. The assay was immunoSEQ multiplex PCR, and TCRdb's table has in-frame clones only and misses some. The sample table sets out 100,000 to 150,000 clones. Sample: PBMCs. Receptor source: a man aged 25 to 45 in good health and CMV-seronegative.

The genes are TRBV7-8 and TRBJ2-5; unclear D gene. V was shortened by 10 bases and J by 5 bases, with 23 bases between the two germline ends. The length of the CDR3 is 15 residues. Germline V lookup: CDR1 SGHVS, CDR2 FQNEAQ. The CDR3 spells CATHPAIAPRETQYF. The CDR3 DNA sequence: TGTGCCACCCATCCTGCAATAGCTCCTCGTGAGACCCAGTACTTC.

The chain employs TRBV27 and TRBJ2-7, with D perhaps TRBD1 (6 bases). The V end was cut by 3 bases, the J end by 3 bases, with 6 bases between. The germline V gene has CDR1 MNHEY and CDR2 SMNVEV (reference sequence). The CDR3 covers 12 residues. Here the CDR3 DNA reads TGTGCCAGCAGTTTCAGGGGCTACGAGCAGTACTTC. As protein: CASSFRGYEQYF.

This chain's CDR3 is CASSLGRLAELYNEQFF. In DNA form, the CDR3 reads TGTGCCAGCAGCTTAGGTCGACTAGCGGAATTATACAATGAGCAGTTCTTC. The chain combines TRBV7-2 with TRBJ2-1, with TRBD2 identical over 9 bases. The V segment lost 1 base and the J segment 4 bases; nucleotides outside the gene matches: 8. The CDR3 spans 17 residues. CDR1 and CDR2 (germline): SGHTA, FQGNSA.

This chain joins TRBV9 and TRBJ2-1; possible D gene TRBD2, 7 bases. With 7 bases removed from V and 0 bases from J, the gap between germline ends came to 11 bases. CDR1 and CDR2 (germline): SGDLS, YYNGEE. CDR3 length: 14 amino acids. CDR3 DNA sequence: TGTGCCAGCGGGGGCGGGAGCTCCTACAATGAGCAGTTCTTC. As protein: CASGGGSSYNEQFF.